Included here is one T cell receptor beta chain sequence, with context. This sample is drawn from a study of blood T cell repertoires in COVID-19. Produced via immunoSEQ multiplex PCR; TCRdb's table is partial and in-frame only. The data contain hundreds of thousands of clones, more than 75% of them singletons. Enrolled through a virtual design, the participants were between 18 and 89 years of age and came from 24 US areas. The CDR3 is 13 amino acids. From germline, CDR1 is LNHDA and CDR2 SQIVND (reference sequence). Losses at the gene ends were 3 bases for V and 11 bases for J; bases not matched to a gene: 2.

This sequence originates from a woman aged 35 to 49 with acute COVID-19. The sample comprised PBMCs or T cells enriched from blood (not recorded which). The V and J genes are TRBV19 and TRBJ2-1, with TRBD2 matching over 12 bases. The CDR3 nucleotides are TGTGCCAGTAGTATGGGGACTAGCGGGCAGCAGTTCTTC. It codes for CASSMGTSGQQFF.